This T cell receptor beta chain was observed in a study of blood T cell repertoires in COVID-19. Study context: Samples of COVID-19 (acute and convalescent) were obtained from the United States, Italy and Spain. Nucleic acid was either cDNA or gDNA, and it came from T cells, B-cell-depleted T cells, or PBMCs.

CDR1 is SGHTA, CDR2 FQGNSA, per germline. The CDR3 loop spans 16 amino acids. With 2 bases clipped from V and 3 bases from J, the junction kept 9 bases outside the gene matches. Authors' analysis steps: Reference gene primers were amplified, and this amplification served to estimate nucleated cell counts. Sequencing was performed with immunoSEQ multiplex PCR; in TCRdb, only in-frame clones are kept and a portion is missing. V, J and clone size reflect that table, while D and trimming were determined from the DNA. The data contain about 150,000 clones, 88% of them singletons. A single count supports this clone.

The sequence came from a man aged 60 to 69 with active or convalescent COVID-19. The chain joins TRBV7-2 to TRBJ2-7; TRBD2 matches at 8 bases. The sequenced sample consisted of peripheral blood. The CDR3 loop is CASSLFLASGFYEQYF. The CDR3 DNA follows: TGTGCCAGCAGCTTATTCTTGGCTAGCGGGTTCTACGAGCAGTACTTC.